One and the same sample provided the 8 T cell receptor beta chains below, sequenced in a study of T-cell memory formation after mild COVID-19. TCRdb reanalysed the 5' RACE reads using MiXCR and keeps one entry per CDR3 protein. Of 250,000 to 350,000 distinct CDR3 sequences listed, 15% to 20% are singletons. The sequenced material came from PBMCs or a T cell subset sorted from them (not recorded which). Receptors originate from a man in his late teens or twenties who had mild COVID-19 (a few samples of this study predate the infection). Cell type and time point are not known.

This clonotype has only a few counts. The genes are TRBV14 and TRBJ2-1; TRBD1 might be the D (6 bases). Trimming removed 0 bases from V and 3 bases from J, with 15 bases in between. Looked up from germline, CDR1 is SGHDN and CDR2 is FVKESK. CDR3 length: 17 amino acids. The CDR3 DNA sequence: TGTGCCAGCAGCCAAGAAAGGAGGCAGGGGTTCTACAATGAGCAGTTCTTC. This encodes CASSQERRQGFYNEQFF.

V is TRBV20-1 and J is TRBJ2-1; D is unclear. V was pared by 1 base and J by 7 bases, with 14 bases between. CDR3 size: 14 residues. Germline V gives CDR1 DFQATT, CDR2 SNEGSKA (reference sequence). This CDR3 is CSARVIWRMNEQFF. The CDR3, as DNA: TGCAGTGCTAGAGTTATCTGGCGGATGAATGAGCAGTTCTTC.

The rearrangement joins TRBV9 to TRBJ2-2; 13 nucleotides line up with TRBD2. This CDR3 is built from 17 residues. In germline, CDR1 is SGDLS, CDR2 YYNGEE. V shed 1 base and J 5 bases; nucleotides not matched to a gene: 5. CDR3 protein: CASSVTSGGVDTGELFF. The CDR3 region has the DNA TGTGCCAGCAGCGTAACTAGCGGGGGGGTTGATACCGGGGAGCTGTTTTTT.

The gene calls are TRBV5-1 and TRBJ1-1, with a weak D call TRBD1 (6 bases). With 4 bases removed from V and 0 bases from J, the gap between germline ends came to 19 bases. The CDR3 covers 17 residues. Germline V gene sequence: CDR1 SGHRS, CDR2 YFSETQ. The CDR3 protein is CASSKEPQRGMNTEAFF. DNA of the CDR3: TGCGCCAGCAGCAAAGAGCCCCAGAGGGGGATGAACACTGAAGCTTTCTTT.

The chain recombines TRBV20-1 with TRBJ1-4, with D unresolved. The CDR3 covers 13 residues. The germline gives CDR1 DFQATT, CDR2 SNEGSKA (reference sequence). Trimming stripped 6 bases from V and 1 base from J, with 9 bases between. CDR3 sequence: CSARRQTNEKLFF. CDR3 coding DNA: TGCAGTGCCAGGAGACAAACTAATGAAAAACTGTTTTTT.

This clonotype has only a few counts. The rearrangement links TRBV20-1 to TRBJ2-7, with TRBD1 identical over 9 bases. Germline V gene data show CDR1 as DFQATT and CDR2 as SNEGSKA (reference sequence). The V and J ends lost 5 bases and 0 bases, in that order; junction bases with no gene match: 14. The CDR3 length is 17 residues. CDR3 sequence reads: CSASSGQGITSSYEQYF. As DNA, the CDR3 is TGCAGTGCTTCCTCGGGACAGGGCATAACTAGCTCCTACGAGCAGTACTTC.

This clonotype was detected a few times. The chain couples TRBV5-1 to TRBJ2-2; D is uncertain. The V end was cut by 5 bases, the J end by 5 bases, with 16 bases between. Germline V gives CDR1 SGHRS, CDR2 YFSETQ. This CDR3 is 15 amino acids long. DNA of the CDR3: TGCGCCAGCAGACCCCCCGCGACTTCGACCGGGGAGCTGTTTTTT. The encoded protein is CASRPPATSTGELFF.

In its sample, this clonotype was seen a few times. The CDR3 spells CASSTGLYYEQYF. The CDR3 nucleotides are TGTGCCAGCTCAACGGGACTATACTACGAGCAGTACTTC. V usage is TRBV18 and J usage is TRBJ2-7, with 7 bases that match TRBD2. Per germline, CDR1 KGHSH and CDR2 LQKENI. Trimming at V came to 5 bases and at J to 3 bases, leaving 4 bases not matched to a gene. The CDR3 loop spans 13 amino acids.